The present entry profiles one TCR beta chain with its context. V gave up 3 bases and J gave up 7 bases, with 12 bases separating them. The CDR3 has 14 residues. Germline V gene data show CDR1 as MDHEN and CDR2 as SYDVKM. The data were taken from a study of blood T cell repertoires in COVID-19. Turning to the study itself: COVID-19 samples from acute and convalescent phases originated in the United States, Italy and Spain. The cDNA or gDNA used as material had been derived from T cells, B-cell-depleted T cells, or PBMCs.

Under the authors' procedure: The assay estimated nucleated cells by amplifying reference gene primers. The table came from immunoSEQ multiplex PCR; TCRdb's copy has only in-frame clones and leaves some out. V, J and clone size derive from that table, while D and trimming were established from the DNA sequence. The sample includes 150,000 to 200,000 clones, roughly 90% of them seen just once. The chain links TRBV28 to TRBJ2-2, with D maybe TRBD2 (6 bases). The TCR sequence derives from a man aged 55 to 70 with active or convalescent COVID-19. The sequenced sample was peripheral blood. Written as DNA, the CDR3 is TGTGCCAGCAGTTTTGGGGGGACGGGCGGGGAGCTGTTTTTT. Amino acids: CASSFGGTGGELFF.